This T cell receptor beta chain was captured in a study of cytomegalovirus exposure and HLA in healthy donors. Libraries were prepared by immunoSEQ multiplex PCR; TCRdb keeps only in-frame clonotypes and omits some of them. The data show approximately 110,000 clones, roughly 94% seen once. As for this clone: The antigen is unknown.

Whole-study findings and limits: High sensitivity and specificity were reportedly achieved when the classifier diagnosed cytomegalovirus status.

Per germline, CDR1 SGHRS and CDR2 YFSETQ. The V end lost 2 bases, the J end lost 5 bases, and 13 bases lay between the germline ends. This CDR3 has 14 residues. This clonotype originated in a woman aged 18-30 years in good health and CMV-seronegative. The chain is built from TRBV5-1 and TRBJ1-1, with D possibly being TRBD1 (5 bases). The sequenced sample was PBMCs. CDR3: CASSLGRGETEAFF. The CDR3 DNA sequence: TGCGCCAGCAGCTTAGGGAGGGGCGAGACTGAAGCTTTCTTT.